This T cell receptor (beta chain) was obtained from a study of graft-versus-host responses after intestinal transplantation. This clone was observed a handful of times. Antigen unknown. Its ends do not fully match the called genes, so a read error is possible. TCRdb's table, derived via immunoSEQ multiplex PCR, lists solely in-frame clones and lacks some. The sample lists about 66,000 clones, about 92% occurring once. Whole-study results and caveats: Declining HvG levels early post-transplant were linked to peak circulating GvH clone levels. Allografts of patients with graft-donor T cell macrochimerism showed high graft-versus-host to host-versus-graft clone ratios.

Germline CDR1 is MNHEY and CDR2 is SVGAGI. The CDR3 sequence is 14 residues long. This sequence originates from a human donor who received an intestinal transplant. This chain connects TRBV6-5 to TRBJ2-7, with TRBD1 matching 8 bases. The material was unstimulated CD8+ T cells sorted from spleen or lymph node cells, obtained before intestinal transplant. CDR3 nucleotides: TGTGCCAGCAGTAACCCAGGGGGCCTAGGAGCAGTGAACTTC. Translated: CASSNPGGLGAVNF.